This T cell receptor (beta chain) was found in a study of T cell responses to AZD1222 COVID-19 vaccine. The study, taken as a whole, reports: Variant regions that are unmutated are reportedly the target of nearly half of spike-specific TCRs. Baseline serology detected seropositivity in only a handful of AZD1222 recipients.

Data came from immunoSEQ multiplex PCR; TCRdb stores just in-frame clones and leaves some out. The sample consists of some 200,000 clones, around 94% of them appearing once. Of note for this clone: Antigen: not known.

The CDR3 has 13 amino acids. Germline CDR1 reads ENHRY; CDR2 reads SYGVKD. V was trimmed by 7 bases and J by 0 bases, leaving 7 bases between them. The chain uses TRBV10-3 and TRBJ2-1; D is perhaps TRBD2 (5 bases). The clonotype was recovered from an adult who received the MenACWY meningococcal vaccine as a control. This specimen consisted of peripheral blood, obtained 28 days after the second dose of the MenACWY control vaccine. The CDR3 DNA sequence: TGTGCCATCAACCGGGACTCCTACAATGAGCAGTTCTTC. Residues: CAINRDSYNEQFF.